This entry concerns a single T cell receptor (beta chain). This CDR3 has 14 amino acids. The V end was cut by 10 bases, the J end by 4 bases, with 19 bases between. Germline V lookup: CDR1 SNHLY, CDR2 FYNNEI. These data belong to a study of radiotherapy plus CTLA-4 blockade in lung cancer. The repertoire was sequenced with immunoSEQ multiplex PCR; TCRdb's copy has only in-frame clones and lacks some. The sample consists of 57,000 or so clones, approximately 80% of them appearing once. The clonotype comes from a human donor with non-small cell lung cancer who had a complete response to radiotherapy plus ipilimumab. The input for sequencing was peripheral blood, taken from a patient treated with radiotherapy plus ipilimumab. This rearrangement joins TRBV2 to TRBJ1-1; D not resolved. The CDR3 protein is CAIRGEALSTEAFF. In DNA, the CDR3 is TGTGCCATCAGAGGAGAGGCGTTGAGCACTGAAGCTTTCTTT.